Sequencing of this T cell receptor beta chain was carried out in a study of radiation and T cells in renal cell carcinoma. Libraries were prepared by immunoSEQ multiplex PCR; TCRdb keeps only in-frame clonotypes and omits some of them. The table shows approximately 49,000 clones, with 80% occurring only once. Comments on this clone: Its specificity is not known.

The sample's time point: blood 2 weeks post-SBRT. The sample's treatment: 15 Gy SBRT to primary tumor, nephrectomy 4 weeks later. Findings of the study overall: From baseline, blood top tumor clonotypes peaked at 2 weeks post-radiation.

The CDR3 contains 15 residues. V lost 6 bases, J lost 4 bases, and 6 bases stayed unmatched. CDR1 and CDR2 from the germline V gene are LNHDA and SQIVND (reference sequence). The chain employs TRBV19 and TRBJ2-5, with TRBD2 matching 12 bases. Sequences were derived from blood, sampled from a patient whose treatment included radiotherapy and nephrectomy. This TCR came from a woman aged 70-85 years with renal cell carcinoma. The CDR3 reads CASRTSGRGGETQYF. In DNA, the CDR3 is TGTGCCAGTAGGACTAGCGGGAGAGGGGGAGAGACCCAGTACTTC.